The rows below give T cell receptor beta chains drawn from one sample of a study of blood T cell repertoires in COVID-19. TCRdb's table, derived via immunoSEQ multiplex PCR, lists solely in-frame clones and lacks some. The sample includes roughly 250,000 clones, around 83% of them seen just once. Sample: peripheral blood. These receptors were collected from a man aged 40-49 years with active or convalescent COVID-19. The CDR3 runs from the conserved cysteine through the conserved F or W. A D gene is named only where the DNA matches it firmly. Rows may omit the clone size; those that give it use once, few, many or a size class.

cdr3_length j_call d_call clone_size v_call cdr3_aa cdr3_nt
13 TRBJ1-5 - - TRBV27 CASSPLGNQPQHF TGTGCCAGCTCCCCACTGGGCAATCAGCCCCAGCATTTT
15 TRBJ1-1 - - TRBV19 CASSVLAGRDTEAFF TGTGCCAGTAGTGTACTAGCCGGGAGGGACACTGAAGCTTTCTTT
16 TRBJ1-3 - few TRBV18 CASSLGGPGSGNTIYF TGTGCCAGCTCACTCGGGGGGCCAGGCTCTGGAAACACCATATATTTT
15 TRBJ2-3 - - TRBV5-4 CASSSPAASTDTQYF TGTGCCAGCAGCTCCCCAGCGGCTAGCACAGATACGCAGTATTTT
14 TRBJ2-3 - once TRBV25-1 CASSEARSTDTQYF TGTGCCAGCAGTGAAGCTAGGAGCACAGATACGCAGTATTTT
12 TRBJ1-2 - - TRBV10-3 CAITPDRSGYTF TGTGCCATCACTCCGGACAGAAGTGGCTACACCTTC
13 TRBJ2-3 TRBD2 - TRBV28 CASRGGSTDTQYF TGTGCCAGCAGGGGAGGGAGTACAGATACGCAGTATTTT
15 TRBJ1-6 TRBD1 - TRBV30 CAWTQQGLGNSPLHF TGTGCCTGGACCCAACAGGGGTTGGGTAATTCACCCCTCCACTTT
14 TRBJ1-3 - - TRBV30 CACPRGGSGNTIYF TGTGCCTGCCCTCGGGGAGGCTCTGGAAACACCATATATTTT
15 TRBJ1-2 - - TRBV5-5 CASSLEATGDYGYTF TGTGCCAGCAGCTTGGAAGCGACAGGTGACTATGGCTACACCTTC
14 TRBJ2-1 TRBD2 once TRBV5-1 CASSPASGYNEQFF TGCGCCAGCAGCCCTGCTAGCGGATACAATGAGCAGTTCTTC
16 TRBJ2-7 TRBD2 - TRBV2 CASRTGTSALSYEQYF TGTGCCAGCAGAACCGGGACTAGCGCTCTATCCTACGAGCAGTACTTC
15 TRBJ2-3 TRBD1 - TRBV6-5 CASSSRQGAYDTQYF TGTGCCAGCAGTTCCCGACAGGGGGCGTATGATACGCAGTATTTT
14 TRBJ1-4 TRBD1 - TRBV5-6 CASSSGTGSEKLFF TGTGCCAGCAGCTCCGGGACAGGGTCTGAAAAACTGTTTTTT
15 TRBJ1-1 - - TRBV27 CASSLSERSNTEAFF TGTGCCAGCAGTTTATCAGAGCGCTCGAACACTGAAGCTTTCTTT
16 TRBJ2-3 TRBD1 - TRBV5-5 CASSLGTGGSTDTQYF TGTGCCAGCAGCTTGGGCACAGGGGGTAGCACAGATACGCAGTATTTT
11 TRBJ2-7 - - TRBV6-5 CASSQIYEQYF TGTGCCAGCAGTCAGATCTACGAGCAGTACTTC
12 TRBJ2-7 - - TRBV7-8 CASSLVLREQYF TGTGCCAGCAGCTTAGTTCTTCGCGAGCAGTACTTC
16 TRBJ2-3 TRBD1 - TRBV29-1 CSVVAGGVWGTDTQYF TGCAGCGTTGTGGCAGGGGGCGTCTGGGGCACAGATACGCAGTATTTT
16 TRBJ1-2 - - TRBV4-3 CASSRTRDGGFYGYTF TGCGCCAGCAGCCGAACGAGGGATGGGGGGTTCTATGGCTACACCTTC
15 TRBJ2-2 - - TRBV27 CASSTRQINTGELFF TGTGCCAGCAGTACCAGACAGATCAACACCGGGGAGCTGTTTTTT
13 TRBJ1-5 - - TRBV12-5 CASGSSGDQPQHF TGTGCTAGTGGTTCCTCGGGAGATCAGCCCCAGCATTTT
15 TRBJ2-3 - - TRBV2 CASSDQTAYTDTQYF TGTGCCAGCAGTGACCAAACAGCCTACACAGATACGCAGTATTTT
14 TRBJ1-2 TRBD1 - TRBV19 CASRGTGTLFGYTF TGTGCCAGTAGGGGGACAGGTACGCTATTTGGCTACACCTTC
16 TRBJ2-3 - few TRBV7-9 CASSPKTGFGTDTQYF TGTGCCAGCAGCCCGAAAACAGGTTTCGGCACAGATACGCAGTATTTT
14 TRBJ1-4 TRBD1 - TRBV19 CASSYRGPNEKLFF TGTGCCAGTAGTTACAGGGGCCCTAATGAAAAACTGTTTTTT
17 TRBJ1-2 - - TRBV7-5 CVRRAAGGLGANYGYTF TGTGTCAGGAGGGCCGCAGGGGGCTTGGGGGCTAACTATGGCTACACCTTC
14 TRBJ2-7 - - TRBV6-1 CASSEGLGYYEQYF TGTGCCAGCAGTGAAGGGCTAGGTTACTACGAGCAGTACTTC
13 TRBJ1-1 - - TRBV5-4 CASSSQGGTEAFF TGTGCCAGCAGTTCACAGGGTGGTACTGAAGCTTTCTTT
13 TRBJ1-1 - few TRBV6-5 CASRGHLNTEAFF TGTGCCAGCAGGGGACACCTTAACACTGAAGCTTTCTTT
15 TRBJ1-1 - - TRBV6-1 CASSELGGNVAEAFF TGTGCCAGCAGTGAACTTGGAGGGAACGTCGCTGAAGCTTTCTTT
13 TRBJ2-1 - once TRBV7-2 CASSGGNGNEQFF TGTGCCAGCAGCGGGGGGAATGGGAATGAGCAGTTCTTC
17 TRBJ2-3 TRBD2 - TRBV5-8 CASSLGATSGESDTQYF TGTGCCAGCAGCTTGGGAGCCACTAGCGGGGAATCAGATACGCAGTATTTT